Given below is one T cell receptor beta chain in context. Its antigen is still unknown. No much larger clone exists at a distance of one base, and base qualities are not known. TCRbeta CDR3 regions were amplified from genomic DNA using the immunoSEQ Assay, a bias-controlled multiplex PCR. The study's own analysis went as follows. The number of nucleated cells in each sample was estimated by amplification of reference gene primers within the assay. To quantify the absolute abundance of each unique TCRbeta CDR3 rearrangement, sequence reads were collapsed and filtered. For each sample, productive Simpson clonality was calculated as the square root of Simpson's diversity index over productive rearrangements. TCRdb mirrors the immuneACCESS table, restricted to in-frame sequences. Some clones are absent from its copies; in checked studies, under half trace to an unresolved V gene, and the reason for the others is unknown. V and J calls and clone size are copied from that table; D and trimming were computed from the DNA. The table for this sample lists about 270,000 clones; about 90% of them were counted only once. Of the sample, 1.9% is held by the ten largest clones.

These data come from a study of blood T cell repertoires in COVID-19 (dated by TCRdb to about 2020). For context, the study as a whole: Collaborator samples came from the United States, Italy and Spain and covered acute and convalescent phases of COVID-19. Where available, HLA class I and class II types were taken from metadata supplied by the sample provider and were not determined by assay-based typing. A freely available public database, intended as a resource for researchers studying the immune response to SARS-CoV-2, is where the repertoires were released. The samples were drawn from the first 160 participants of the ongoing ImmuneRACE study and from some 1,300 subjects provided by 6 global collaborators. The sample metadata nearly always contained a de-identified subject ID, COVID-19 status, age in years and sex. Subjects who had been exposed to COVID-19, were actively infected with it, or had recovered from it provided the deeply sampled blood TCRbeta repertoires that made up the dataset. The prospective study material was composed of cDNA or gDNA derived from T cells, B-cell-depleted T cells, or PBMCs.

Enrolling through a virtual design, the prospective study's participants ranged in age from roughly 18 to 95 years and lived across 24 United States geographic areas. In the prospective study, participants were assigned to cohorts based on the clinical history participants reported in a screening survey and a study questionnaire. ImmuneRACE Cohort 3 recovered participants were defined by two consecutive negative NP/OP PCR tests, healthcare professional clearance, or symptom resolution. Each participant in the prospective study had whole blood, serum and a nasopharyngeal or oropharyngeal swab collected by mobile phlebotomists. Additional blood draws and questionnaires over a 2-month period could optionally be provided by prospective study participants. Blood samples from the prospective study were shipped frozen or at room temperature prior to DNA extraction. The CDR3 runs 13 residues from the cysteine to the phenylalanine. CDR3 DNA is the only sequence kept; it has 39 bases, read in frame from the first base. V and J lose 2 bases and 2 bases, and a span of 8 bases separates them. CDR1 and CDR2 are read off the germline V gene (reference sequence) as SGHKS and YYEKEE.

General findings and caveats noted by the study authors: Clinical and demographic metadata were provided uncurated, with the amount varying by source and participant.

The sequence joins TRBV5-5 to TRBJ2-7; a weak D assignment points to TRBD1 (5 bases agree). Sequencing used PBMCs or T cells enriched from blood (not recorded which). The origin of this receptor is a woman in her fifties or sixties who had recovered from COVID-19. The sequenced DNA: TGTGCCAGCAGCTTTAGGGGCCCCTACGAGCAGTACTTC. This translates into CASSFRGPYEQYF.